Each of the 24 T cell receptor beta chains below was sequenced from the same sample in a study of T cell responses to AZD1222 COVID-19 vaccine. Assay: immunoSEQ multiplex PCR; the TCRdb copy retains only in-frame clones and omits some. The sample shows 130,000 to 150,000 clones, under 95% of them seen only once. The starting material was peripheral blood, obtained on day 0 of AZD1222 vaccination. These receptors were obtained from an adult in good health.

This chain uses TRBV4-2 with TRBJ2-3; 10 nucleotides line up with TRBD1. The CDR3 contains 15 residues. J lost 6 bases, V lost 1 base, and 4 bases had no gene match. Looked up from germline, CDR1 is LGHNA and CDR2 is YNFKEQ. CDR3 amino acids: CASSQGQGAGDTQYF. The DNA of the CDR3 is TGTGCCAGCAGCCAAGGACAGGGGGCAGGGGATACGCAGTATTTT.

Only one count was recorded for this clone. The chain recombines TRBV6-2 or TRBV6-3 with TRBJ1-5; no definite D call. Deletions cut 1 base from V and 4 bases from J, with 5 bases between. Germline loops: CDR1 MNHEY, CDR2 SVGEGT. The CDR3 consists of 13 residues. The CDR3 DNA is TGTGCCAGCAGTTACTGGTCTAATCAGCCCCAGCATTTT. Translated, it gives CASSYWSNQPQHF.

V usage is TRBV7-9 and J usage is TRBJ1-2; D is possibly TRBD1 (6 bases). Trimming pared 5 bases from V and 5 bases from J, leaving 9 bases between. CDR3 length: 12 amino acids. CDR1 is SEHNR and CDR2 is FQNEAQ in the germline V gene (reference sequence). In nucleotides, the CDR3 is TGTGCCAGCAGCCTGACAGGATATGGCTACACCTTC. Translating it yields CASSLTGYGYTF.

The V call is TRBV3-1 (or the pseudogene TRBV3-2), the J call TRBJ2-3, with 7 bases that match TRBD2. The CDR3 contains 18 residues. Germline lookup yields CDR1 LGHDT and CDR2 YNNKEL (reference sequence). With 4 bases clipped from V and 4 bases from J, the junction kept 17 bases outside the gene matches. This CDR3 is CASSPTGLAVIGADTQYF. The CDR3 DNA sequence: TGTGCCAGCAGCCCAACTGGCCTAGCGGTAATTGGGGCAGATACGCAGTATTTT.

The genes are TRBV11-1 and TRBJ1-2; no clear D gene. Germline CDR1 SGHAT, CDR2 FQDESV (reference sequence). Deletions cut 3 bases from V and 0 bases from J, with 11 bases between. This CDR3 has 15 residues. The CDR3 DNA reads TGTGCCAGCAGCTTTGGGAGATTAACTAACTATGGCTACACCTTC. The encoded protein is CASSFGRLTNYGYTF.

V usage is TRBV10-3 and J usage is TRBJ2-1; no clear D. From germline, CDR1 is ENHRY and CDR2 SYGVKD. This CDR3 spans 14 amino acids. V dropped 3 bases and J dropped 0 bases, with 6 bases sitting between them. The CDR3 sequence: CAISERSSYNEQFF. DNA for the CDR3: TGTGCCATCAGTGAAAGAAGCTCCTACAATGAGCAGTTCTTC.

CDR3 sequence: CASSQFRAGASTDTQYF. In DNA form, the CDR3 reads TGTGCCAGCAGCCAATTCCGGGCGGGGGCCAGCACAGATACGCAGTATTTT. The genes are TRBV6-2 or TRBV6-3 and TRBJ2-3; tentatively, D is TRBD2 (7 bases). There are 17 residues in the CDR3. Germline CDR1 is MNHEY and CDR2 is SVGEGT. Trimming removed 6 bases from V and 0 bases from J, with 19 bases in between.

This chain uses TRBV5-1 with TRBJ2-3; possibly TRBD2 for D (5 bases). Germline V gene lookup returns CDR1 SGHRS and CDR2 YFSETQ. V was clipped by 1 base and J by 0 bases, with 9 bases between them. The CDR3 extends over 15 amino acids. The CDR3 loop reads CASSLWGASTDTQYF. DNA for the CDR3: TGCGCCAGCAGCTTGTGGGGAGCAAGCACAGATACGCAGTATTTT.

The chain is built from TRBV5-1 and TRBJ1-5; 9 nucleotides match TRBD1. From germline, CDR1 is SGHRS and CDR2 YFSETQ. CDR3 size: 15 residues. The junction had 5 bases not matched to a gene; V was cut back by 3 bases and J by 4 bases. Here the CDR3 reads CASSWTGQGNQPQHF. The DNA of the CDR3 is TGCGCCAGCAGCTGGACGGGACAGGGAAATCAGCCCCAGCATTTT.

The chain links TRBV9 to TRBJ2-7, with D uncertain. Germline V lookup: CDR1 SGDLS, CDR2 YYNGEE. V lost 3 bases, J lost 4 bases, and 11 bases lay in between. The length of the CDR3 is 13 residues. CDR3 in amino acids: CASSASNGYEQYF. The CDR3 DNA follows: TGTGCCAGCAGCGCATCGAACGGGTACGAGCAGTACTTC.

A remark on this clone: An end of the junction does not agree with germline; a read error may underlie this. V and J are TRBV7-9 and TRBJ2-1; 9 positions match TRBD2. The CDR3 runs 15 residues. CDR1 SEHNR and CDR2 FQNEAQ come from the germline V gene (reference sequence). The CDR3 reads CASSIAGAQVNEQFF. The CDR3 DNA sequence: TGTGCCAGCAGCATAGCGGGAGCCCAAGTAAATGAGCAGTTCTTC.

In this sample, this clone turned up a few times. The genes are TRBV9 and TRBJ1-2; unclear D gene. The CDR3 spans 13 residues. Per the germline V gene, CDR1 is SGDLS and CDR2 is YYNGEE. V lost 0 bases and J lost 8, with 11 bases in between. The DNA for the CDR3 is TGTGCCAGCAGCGTAGACCAGGCGGGGGGCTACACCTTC. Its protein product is CASSVDQAGGYTF.

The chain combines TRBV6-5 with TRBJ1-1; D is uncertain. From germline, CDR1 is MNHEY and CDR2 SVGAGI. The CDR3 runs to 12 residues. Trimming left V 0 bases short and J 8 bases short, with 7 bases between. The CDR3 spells CASSYSDEEAFF. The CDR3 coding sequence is TGTGCCAGCAGTTACTCCGACGAGGAAGCTTTCTTT.

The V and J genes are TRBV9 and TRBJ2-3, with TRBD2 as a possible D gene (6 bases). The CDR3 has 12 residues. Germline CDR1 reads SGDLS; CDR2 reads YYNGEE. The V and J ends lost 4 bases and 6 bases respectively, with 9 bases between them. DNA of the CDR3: TGTGCCAGCAGCTCCCGGGGGGATACGCAGTATTTT. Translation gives CASSSRGDTQYF.

The CDR3 protein is CASSLGGRVNEQFF. DNA for the CDR3: TGTGCCAGCAGCTTAGGCGGGAGGGTAAATGAGCAGTTCTTC. The chain is built from TRBV7-3 and TRBJ2-1; 9 positions agree with TRBD2. Germline-derived CDR1 and CDR2 are SGHTA and FQGTGA. J gave up 7 bases and V 2 bases, and 3 bases lay outside the gene matches. This CDR3 comprises 14 residues.

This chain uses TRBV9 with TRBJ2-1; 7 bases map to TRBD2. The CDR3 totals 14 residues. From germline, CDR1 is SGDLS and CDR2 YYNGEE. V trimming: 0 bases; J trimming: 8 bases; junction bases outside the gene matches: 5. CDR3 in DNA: TGTGCCAGCAGCGTAGGTCTAGCGGCTGATGAGCAGTTCTTC. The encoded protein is CASSVGLAADEQFF.

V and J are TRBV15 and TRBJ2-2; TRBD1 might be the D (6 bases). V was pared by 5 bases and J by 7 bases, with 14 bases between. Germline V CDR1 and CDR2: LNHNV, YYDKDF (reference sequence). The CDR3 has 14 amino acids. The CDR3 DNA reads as TGTGCCACCAGCGGCAGGGGAGAGGACGGGGAGCTGTTTTTT. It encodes CATSGRGEDGELFF.

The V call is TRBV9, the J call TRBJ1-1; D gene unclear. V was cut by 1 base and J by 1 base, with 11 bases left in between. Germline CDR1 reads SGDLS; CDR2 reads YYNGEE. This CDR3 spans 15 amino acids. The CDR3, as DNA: TGTGCCAGCAGCGTAAGGGCAGGCCCGAACACTGAAGCTTTCTTT. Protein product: CASSVRAGPNTEAFF.

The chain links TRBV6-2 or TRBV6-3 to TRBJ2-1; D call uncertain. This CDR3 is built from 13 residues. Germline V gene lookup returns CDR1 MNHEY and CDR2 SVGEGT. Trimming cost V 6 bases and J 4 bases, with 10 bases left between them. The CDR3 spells CASSPVWYNEQFF. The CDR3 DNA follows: TGTGCCAGCAGCCCAGTATGGTACAATGAGCAGTTCTTC.

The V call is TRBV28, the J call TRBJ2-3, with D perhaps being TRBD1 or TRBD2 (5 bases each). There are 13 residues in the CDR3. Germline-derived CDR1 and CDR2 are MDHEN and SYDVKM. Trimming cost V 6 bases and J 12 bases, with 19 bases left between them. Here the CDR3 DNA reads TGTGCCAGCAGAACAGGACCTCGGGGTGATCAGTATTTT. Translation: CASRTGPRGDQYF.

The chain's CDR3 is CASSEDGRGAANYGYTF. DNA for the CDR3: TGTGCCAGCAGTGAAGATGGTCGGGGGGCAGCTAACTATGGCTACACCTTC. The chain links TRBV6-1 to TRBJ1-2; possibly TRBD1 for D (6 bases). The germline CDR1 and CDR2 sequences are MNHNS and SASEGT. Between the trimmed V and J ends, which lost 1 base and 0 bases, there was a span of 15 bases. This CDR3 comprises 17 residues.

The CDR3 sequence: CASSLTGGYTF. CDR3 nucleotide sequence: TGTGCCAGCAGCTTGACAGGGGGCTACACCTTC. The chain carries TRBV13 and TRBJ1-2, with 7 bases aligning to TRBD1. The CDR3 length is 11 residues. CDR1 is PRHDT, CDR2 FYEKMQ, per germline (reference sequence). V was pared by 3 bases and J by 8 bases, with 0 bases of the junction left unmatched.

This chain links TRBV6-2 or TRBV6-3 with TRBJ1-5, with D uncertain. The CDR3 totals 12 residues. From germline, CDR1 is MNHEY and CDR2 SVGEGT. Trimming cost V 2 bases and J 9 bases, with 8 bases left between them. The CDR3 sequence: CASSYPLGPQHF. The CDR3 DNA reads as TGTGCCAGCAGTTACCCATTGGGGCCCCAGCATTTT.

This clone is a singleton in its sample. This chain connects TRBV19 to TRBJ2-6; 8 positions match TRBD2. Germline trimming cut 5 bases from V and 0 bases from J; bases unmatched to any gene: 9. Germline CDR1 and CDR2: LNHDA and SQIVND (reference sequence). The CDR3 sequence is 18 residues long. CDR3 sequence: CASSLRTSSLSGANVLTF. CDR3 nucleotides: TGTGCCAGTAGTCTAAGGACTAGCTCTCTCTCTGGGGCCAACGTCCTGACTTTC.